This is a list of T cell receptor beta chains from one sample in a study of T-cell memory formation after mild COVID-19. TCRdb reprocessed the 5' RACE reads with MiXCR, giving one entry per CDR3 protein. The repertoire holds hundreds of thousands of distinct CDR3 sequences, with roughly 20% as singletons. Sequencing was done on a sample of PBMCs or a T cell subset sorted from them (not recorded which). The source is an adult woman who had mild COVID-19 (a few samples of this study predate the infection). Cell type and time point are not known. The CDR3 runs from the conserved cysteine through the conserved F or W. The D gene is left open where the match is weak. The listing skips clone size in some rows; elsewhere it reads once, few, many or a size class.

size	J	D	V	CDR3	DNA
few	TRBJ2-5	NA	TRBV18	CASSPPLGQETQYF	TGTGCCAGCTCACCACCGCTCGGGCAAGAGACCCAGTACTTC
few	TRBJ2-5	NA	TRBV12-3/TRBV12-4	CASSPTGAKGTQYF	TGTGCCAGCAGTCCGACTGGAGCTAAAGGGACCCAGTACTTC
few	TRBJ2-2	NA	TRBV30	CAWSQGNTGELFF	TGTGCCTGGAGCCAGGGAAACACCGGGGAGCTGTTTTTT
few	TRBJ1-2	TRBD1	TRBV5-1	CASSLTGAGRGYTF	TGCGCCAGCAGCCTAACAGGGGCAGGACGTGGCTACACCTTC
NA	TRBJ2-1	TRBD1	TRBV29-1	CSAETGQNEQFF	TGCAGCGCCGAGACAGGGCAGAATGAGCAGTTCTTC
few	TRBJ2-1	NA	TRBV12-3/TRBV12-4	CASSFGGTSSYNEQFF	TGTGCCAGCAGTTTTGGAGGGACAAGCTCCTACAATGAGCAGTTCTTC
NA	TRBJ2-2	TRBD1	TRBV24-1	CATSDWDRVRSAGELFF	TGTGCCACCAGTGATTGGGACAGGGTCCGTAGTGCCGGGGAGCTGTTTTTT
few	TRBJ2-5	NA	TRBV9	CASSVDRPSETQYF	TGTGCCAGCAGCGTAGACAGGCCCTCGGAGACCCAGTACTTC
NA	TRBJ2-2	NA	TRBV12-3/TRBV12-4	CASSSQGGSGTGELFF	TGTGCCAGCAGTTCCCAGGGGGGGTCGGGCACCGGGGAGCTGTTTTTT
NA	TRBJ2-7	NA	TRBV7-9	CASSLAGLHPYEQYF	TGTGCCAGCAGCTTAGCTGGCCTCCATCCCTACGAGCAGTACTTC
NA	TRBJ2-2	NA	TRBV5-5	CASSFSLTGELFF	TGTGCCAGCAGCTTCTCCTTAACCGGGGAGCTGTTTTTT
many	TRBJ2-3	NA	TRBV18	CASSPPTRTDTQYF	TGTGCCAGCTCACCCCCGACCCGAACAGATACGCAGTATTTT
NA	TRBJ2-3	TRBD2	TRBV7-2	CASSVQRDDTQYF	TGTGCCAGCAGCGTGCAGCGGGACGATACGCAGTATTTT
NA	TRBJ2-1	TRBD1	TRBV5-1	CASSYAGTDEQFF	TGCGCCAGCAGCTACGCAGGGACAGATGAGCAGTTCTTC
NA	TRBJ2-3	NA	TRBV5-1	CATATGLQVTDTQYF	TGCGCCACCGCGACGGGGCTTCAGGTCACAGATACGCAGTATTTT
many	TRBJ2-7	NA	TRBV29-1	CSVVVGFAYEQYF	TGCAGCGTTGTAGTGGGGTTTGCCTACGAGCAGTACTTC
NA	TRBJ2-1	NA	TRBV29-1	CSGGPLRGDSYNEQFF	TGCAGCGGGGGGCCTTTGCGGGGAGACTCCTACAATGAGCAGTTCTTC
NA	TRBJ1-2	TRBD1	TRBV3-1	CASSHPTGEDYGYTF	TGTGCCAGCAGCCATCCGACAGGGGAGGACTATGGCTACACCTTC
NA	TRBJ1-1	TRBD1	TRBV12-3/TRBV12-4	CASSLALLDRLNTEAFF	TGTGCCAGCAGTTTAGCCCTTCTGGACAGGCTTAACACTGAAGCTTTCTTT
few	TRBJ2-2	TRBD2	TRBV4-3	CASSQANGRAVPGELFF	TGCGCCAGCAGCCAAGCTAACGGGAGGGCCGTCCCCGGGGAGCTGTTTTTT
NA	TRBJ2-2	TRBD2	TRBV9	CASTHATKREWNTGELFF	TGTGCCAGCACCCACGCAACCAAGCGGGAGTGGAACACCGGGGAGCTGTTTTTT
NA	TRBJ2-5	TRBD2	TRBV4-1	CASSQGTSGGGETQYF	TGCGCCAGCAGCCAAGGGACTAGCGGGGGTGGAGAGACCCAGTACTTC
few	TRBJ2-1	TRBD2	TRBV25-1	CASIRTSGSHEQFF	TGTGCCAGCATCCGGACTAGCGGGAGTCATGAGCAGTTCTTC
many	TRBJ2-1	TRBD2	TRBV20-1	CSATFSGGADNEQFF	TGCAGTGCTACATTCAGCGGGGGGGCAGACAATGAGCAGTTCTTC
NA	TRBJ2-7	NA	TRBV23-1	CASSQSPGEGEQYF	TGCGCCAGCAGTCAATCCCCAGGGGAGGGCGAGCAGTACTTC
few	TRBJ1-1	NA	TRBV20-1	CSAPRGGGGTEAFF	TGCAGTGCTCCCCGGGGGGGGGGCGGCACTGAAGCTTTCTTT
NA	TRBJ1-2	NA	TRBV7-2	CASSFYPTGGIYGYTF	TGTGCCAGCAGCTTTTATCCCACGGGGGGGATCTATGGCTACACCTTC
few	TRBJ1-6	NA	TRBV7-2	CASSSGLVGSPLHF	TGTGCCAGCAGCTCGGGGCTAGTCGGTTCACCCCTCCACTTT
few	TRBJ1-1	TRBD1	TRBV27	CASSVRQGLATEAFF	TGTGCCAGCAGTGTAAGACAGGGCTTAGCCACTGAAGCTTTCTTT
NA	TRBJ2-7	TRBD1	TRBV6-5	CASSAPGQGLDYEQYF	TGTGCCAGCAGTGCCCCGGGACAGGGTTTAGACTACGAGCAGTACTTC
NA	TRBJ2-7	NA	TRBV24-1	CATSDSGSYYEQYF	TGTGCCACCAGTGATTCGGGCAGCTACTACGAGCAGTACTTC
few	TRBJ2-3	NA	TRBV30	CAWRSGTYTDTQYF	TGTGCCTGGAGGTCCGGGACTTACACAGATACGCAGTATTTT
NA	TRBJ1-1	NA	TRBV20-1	CSARERGPNTEAFF	TGCAGTGCTAGAGAACGGGGACCGAACACTGAAGCTTTCTTT
many	TRBJ1-2	NA	TRBV12-3/TRBV12-4	CASSLVRGSGYTF	TGTGCCAGCAGTTTAGTACGGGGCTCGGGCTACACCTTC
NA	TRBJ2-1	TRBD2	TRBV7-8	CASSLDRTSGLYNEQFF	TGTGCCAGCAGCTTAGATAGGACTAGCGGCTTATACAATGAGCAGTTCTTC
NA	TRBJ2-2	NA	TRBV20-1	CSAAGGPGELFF	TGCAGTGCGGCTGGGGGGCCCGGGGAGCTGTTTTTT
NA	TRBJ1-1	TRBD1	TRBV5-4	CASSPRDRPNTEAFF	TGTGCCAGCAGCCCCCGGGACAGGCCGAACACTGAAGCTTTCTTT
NA	TRBJ2-5	NA	TRBV4-1	CASSQDATSLETQYF	TGCGCCAGCAGCCAAGATGCCACATCTCTAGAGACCCAGTACTTC
few	TRBJ2-6	NA	TRBV10-3	CAISESVGARAGANVLTF	TGTGCCATCAGTGAGTCCGTGGGCGCGCGGGCTGGGGCCAACGTCCTGACTTTC
few	TRBJ2-7	NA	TRBV7-2	CASSLEAYPTYEQYF	TGTGCCAGCAGCTTAGAAGCCTACCCCACCTACGAGCAGTACTTC
few	TRBJ1-1	NA	TRBV25-1	CASSGTANNPAFF	TGTGCCAGCAGTGGCACCGCCAATAATCCGGCTTTCTTT